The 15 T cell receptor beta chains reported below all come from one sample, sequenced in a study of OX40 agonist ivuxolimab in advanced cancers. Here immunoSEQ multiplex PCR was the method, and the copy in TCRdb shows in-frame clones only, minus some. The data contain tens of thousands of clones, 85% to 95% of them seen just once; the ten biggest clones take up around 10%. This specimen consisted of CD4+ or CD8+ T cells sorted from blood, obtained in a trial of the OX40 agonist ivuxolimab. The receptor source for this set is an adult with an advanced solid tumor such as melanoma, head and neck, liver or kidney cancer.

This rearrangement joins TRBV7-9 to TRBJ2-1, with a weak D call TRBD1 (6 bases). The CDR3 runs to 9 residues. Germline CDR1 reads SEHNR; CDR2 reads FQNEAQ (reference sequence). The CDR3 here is CLGGDEQFF. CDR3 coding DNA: TGTTTAGGGGGAGATGAGCAGTTCTTC.

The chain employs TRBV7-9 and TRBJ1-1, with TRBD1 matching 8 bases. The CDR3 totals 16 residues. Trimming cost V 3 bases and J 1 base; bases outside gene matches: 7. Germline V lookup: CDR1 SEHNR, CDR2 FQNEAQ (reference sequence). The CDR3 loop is CASSLEDRGKNTEAFF. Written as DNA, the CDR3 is TGTGCCAGCAGCTTGGAAGACAGGGGAAAGAACACTGAAGCTTTCTTT. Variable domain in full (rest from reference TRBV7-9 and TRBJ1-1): DTGVSQNPRHKITKRGQNVTFRCDPISEHNRLYWYRQTLGQGPEFLTYFQNEAQLEKSRLLSDRFSAERPKGSFSTLEIQRTEQGDSAMYLCASSLEDRGKNTEAFFGQGTRLTVV.

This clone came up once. The CDR3 reads CASSYQREGFYNEQFF. Written as DNA, the CDR3 is TGCGCCAGCAGCTACCAGCGGGAGGGCTTCTACAATGAGCAGTTCTTC. This sequence joins TRBV5-1 and TRBJ2-1; 10 nucleotides agree with TRBD2. Trimming took 3 bases from V and 3 from J; bases not matched to a gene: 6. Germline V CDR1 and CDR2: SGHRS, YFSETQ. The CDR3 extends over 16 amino acids.

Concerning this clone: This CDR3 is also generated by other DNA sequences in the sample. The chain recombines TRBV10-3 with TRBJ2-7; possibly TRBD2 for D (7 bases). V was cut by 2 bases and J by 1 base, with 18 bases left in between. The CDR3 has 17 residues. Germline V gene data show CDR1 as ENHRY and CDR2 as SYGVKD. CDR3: CAISEIWGGDGSYEQYF. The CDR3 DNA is TGTGCCATCAGTGAGATATGGGGGGGCGACGGATCCTACGAGCAGTACTTC.

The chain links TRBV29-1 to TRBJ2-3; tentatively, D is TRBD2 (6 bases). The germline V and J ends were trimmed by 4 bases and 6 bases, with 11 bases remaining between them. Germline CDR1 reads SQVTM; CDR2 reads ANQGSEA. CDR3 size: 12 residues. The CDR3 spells CSVVPGGDTQYF. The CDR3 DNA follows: TGCAGCGTTGTCCCTGGGGGGGATACGCAGTATTTT.

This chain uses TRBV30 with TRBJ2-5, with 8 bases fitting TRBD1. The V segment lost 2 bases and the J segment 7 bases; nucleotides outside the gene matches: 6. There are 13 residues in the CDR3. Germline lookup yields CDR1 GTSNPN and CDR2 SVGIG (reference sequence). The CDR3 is CAWSRGQDGTQYF. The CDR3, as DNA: TGTGCCTGGAGTAGGGGACAGGATGGGACCCAGTACTTC.

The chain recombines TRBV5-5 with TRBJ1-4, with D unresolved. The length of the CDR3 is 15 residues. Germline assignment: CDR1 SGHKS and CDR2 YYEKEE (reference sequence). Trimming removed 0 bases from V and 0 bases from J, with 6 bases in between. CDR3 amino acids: CASSLAVATNEKLFF. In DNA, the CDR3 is TGTGCCAGCAGCTTGGCGGTTGCAACTAATGAAAAACTGTTTTTT.

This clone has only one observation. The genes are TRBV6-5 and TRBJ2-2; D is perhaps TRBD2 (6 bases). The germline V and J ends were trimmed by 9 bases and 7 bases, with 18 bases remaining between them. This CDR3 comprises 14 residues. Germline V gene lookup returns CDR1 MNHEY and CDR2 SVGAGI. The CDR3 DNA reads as TGTGCCAGTTACAAAGCGGAGCGGGTCGGGGAGCTGTTTTTT. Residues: CASYKAERVGELFF.

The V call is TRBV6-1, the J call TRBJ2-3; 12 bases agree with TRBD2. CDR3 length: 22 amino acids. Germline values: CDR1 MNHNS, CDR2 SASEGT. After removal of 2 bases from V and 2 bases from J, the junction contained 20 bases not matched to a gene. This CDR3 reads CASSEPKGGFGLAGTYTDTQYF. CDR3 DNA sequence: TGTGCCAGCAGTGAACCTAAGGGAGGGTTCGGACTAGCGGGGACGTACACAGATACGCAGTATTTT.

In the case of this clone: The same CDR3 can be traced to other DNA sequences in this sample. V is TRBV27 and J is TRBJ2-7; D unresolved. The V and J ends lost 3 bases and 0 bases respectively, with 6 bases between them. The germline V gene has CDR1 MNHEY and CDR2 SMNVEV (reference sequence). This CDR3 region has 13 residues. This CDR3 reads CASSLQSSYEQYF. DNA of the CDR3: TGTGCCAGCAGTTTGCAAAGCTCCTACGAGCAGTACTTC.

CDR3 in amino acids: CAISENRGSGNTIYF. CDR3 in DNA: TGTGCCATCAGTGAGAACAGGGGGTCTGGAAACACCATATATTTT. This sequence joins TRBV10-3 and TRBJ1-3, with 8 bases identical to TRBD1. The germline CDR1 and CDR2 sequences are ENHRY and SYGVKD. The CDR3 covers 15 residues. V was pared by 2 bases and J by 1 base, with 1 base of the junction left unmatched.

The CDR3 region is CASSQLARRASDGKNIQYF. CDR3 DNA sequence: TGTGCCAGCAGCCAATTAGCGAGGAGGGCCTCGGACGGCAAAAACATTCAGTACTTC. V and J are TRBV4-2 and TRBJ2-4; D might be TRBD2 (6 bases). Trimming removed 2 bases from V and 3 bases from J, with 23 bases in between. Per the germline V gene, CDR1 is LGHNA and CDR2 is YNFKEQ. The CDR3 covers 19 residues.

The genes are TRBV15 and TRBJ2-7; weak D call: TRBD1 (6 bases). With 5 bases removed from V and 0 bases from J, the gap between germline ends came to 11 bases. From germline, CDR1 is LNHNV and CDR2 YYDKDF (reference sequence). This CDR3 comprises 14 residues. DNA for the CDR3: TGTGCCACCAGCGCGGACAGATACTCCTACGAGCAGTACTTC. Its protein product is CATSADRYSYEQYF.

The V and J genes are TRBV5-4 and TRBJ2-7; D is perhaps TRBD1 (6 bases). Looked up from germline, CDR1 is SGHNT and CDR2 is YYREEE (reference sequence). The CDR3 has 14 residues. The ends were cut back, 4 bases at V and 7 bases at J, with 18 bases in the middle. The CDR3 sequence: CASSEGVGAAEQYF. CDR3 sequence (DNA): TGTGCCAGCAGCGAGGGGGTCGGGGCCGCTGAGCAGTACTTC.

CDR3 coding DNA: TGTGCCAGCAGCGGGGGACAGGCTGAAAGGGGTGAGCAGTTCTTC. It specifies CASSGGQAERGEQFF. This chain uses TRBV9 with TRBJ2-1; TRBD1 aligns across 8 bases. V lost 3 bases and J lost 9; bases outside the gene matches: 11. From germline, CDR1 is SGDLS and CDR2 YYNGEE. This CDR3 comprises 15 residues.